These 13 T cell receptor beta chains share one sample of origin, sequenced in a study of cytomegalovirus exposure and HLA in healthy donors. PCR employed 60 Vbeta and 13 Jbeta primers. Profiling relied on immunoSEQ multiplex PCR, and the TCRdb table lists in-frame clones only, not all of them. The specimen's table records around 74,000 clones. The specimen sequenced was PBMCs. The receptors come from a man younger than 40 in good health and CMV-seronegative.

This chain uses TRBV6-6 with TRBJ2-7; 9 nucleotides match TRBD2. With V trimmed by 1 base and J by 3 bases, 4 bases remained unmatched. CDR1 is MNHNY and CDR2 is SVGAGI in the germline V gene (reference sequence). The CDR3 runs to 15 residues. The CDR3 coding sequence is TGTGCCAGCAGTTACTTGGTAGCGGGAGTCTACGAGCAGTACTTC. This sequence encodes CASSYLVAGVYEQYF.

This sequence joins TRBV6-5 and TRBJ1-3, with D uncertain. CDR1 and CDR2 from the germline V gene are MNHEY and SVGAGI. V was cut by 5 bases and J by 1 base, with 9 bases left in between. CDR3 size: 14 residues. The CDR3 loop is CASSTTLSGNTIYF. In DNA form, the CDR3 reads TGTGCCAGCAGTACTACCTTGTCTGGAAACACCATATATTTT.

The chain links TRBV13 to TRBJ2-1; the match to TRBD1 covers 12 bases. The junction had 10 bases not matched to a gene; V was cut back by 6 bases and J by 7 bases. Germline V gives CDR1 PRHDT, CDR2 FYEKMQ (reference sequence). The CDR3 totals 16 residues. CDR3 coding DNA: TGTGCCAGCAGGAACTGGGACAGGGGGCTACGTAATGAGCAGTTCTTC. This gives the protein CASRNWDRGLRNEQFF.

V gene TRBV5-1 combines with J gene TRBJ1-4; D call uncertain. The CDR3 totals 13 residues. Trimming shortened V by 2 bases and J by 8 bases, and 10 bases separated the two germline ends. CDR1 SGHRS and CDR2 YFSETQ come from the germline V gene. The CDR3 loop reads CASSLDWQEKLFF. The CDR3 DNA reads as TGCGCCAGCAGCTTAGACTGGCAAGAAAAACTGTTTTTT.

The chain uses TRBV6-5 and TRBJ2-2, with 10 bases identical to TRBD1. This CDR3 comprises 15 residues. The V and J ends lost 10 bases and 3 bases, in that order; junction bases with no gene match: 8. Germline V gene sequence: CDR1 MNHEY, CDR2 SVGAGI. The CDR3 nucleotides read TGTGCCACCCTACCTGGGACAGGGGACACCGGGGAGCTGTTTTTT. Translated, it gives CATLPGTGDTGELFF.

The rearrangement links TRBV2 to TRBJ1-1; 7 nucleotides line up with TRBD1. V shed 8 bases, J shed 0 bases, and the junction held 3 bases outside the gene matches. The CDR3 has 13 residues. Per germline, CDR1 SNHLY and CDR2 FYNNEI. The CDR3 region has the DNA TGTGCCAGCGGACAGGTCATGAACACTGAAGCTTTCTTT. Protein: CASGQVMNTEAFF.

As concerns this clone: The CDR3 does not end in the conserved phenylalanine or tryptophan, so this is likely a read error. The limits of the CDR3 on the DNA are not certain, so only TCRdb's listed CDR3 is given. J is TRBJ1-2 and V is TRBV6-6. Germline lookup yields CDR1 MNHNY and CDR2 SVGAGI (reference sequence). The CDR3 region is 12 residues in length, termini included. CDR3: CASSYSNGGWIT.

This rearrangement joins TRBV19 to TRBJ1-2, with D perhaps matching TRBD1 (5 bases). The CDR3 runs 13 residues. CDR1 is LNHDA, CDR2 SQIVND, per germline (reference sequence). With 7 bases removed from V and 1 base from J, the gap between germline ends came to 10 bases. The CDR3: CASNGGVNYGYTF. The CDR3 nucleotides read TGTGCCAGTAATGGGGGGGTTAACTATGGCTACACCTTC.

The V call is TRBV6-5, the J call TRBJ2-3; 9 positions match TRBD2. The junction had 5 bases not matched to a gene; V was cut back by 6 bases and J by 4 bases. Germline CDR1 is MNHEY and CDR2 is SVGAGI. CDR3 length: 14 residues. The CDR3 loop reads CASSRLAVADTQYF. The CDR3 bases are TGTGCCAGCAGCCGACTAGCGGTAGCAGATACGCAGTATTTT.

Here the CDR3 DNA reads TGCGCCAGCAGCTTGCTGGGCTCAGACTATGGCTACACCTTC. This translates into CASSLLGSDYGYTF. The rearrangement uses TRBV5-1 and TRBJ1-2; D uncertain. The CDR3 covers 14 residues. V shed 1 base and J shed 3 bases, with 10 bases lying between them. Germline values: CDR1 SGHRS, CDR2 YFSETQ.

The chain couples TRBV5-1 to TRBJ2-3, with 7 bases matching TRBD2. This CDR3 is 13 amino acids long. From germline, CDR1 is SGHRS and CDR2 YFSETQ. With 7 bases clipped from V and 1 base from J, the junction kept 3 bases outside the gene matches. CDR3 in amino acids: CASGSGGTDTQYF. The CDR3 region has the DNA TGCGCCAGCGGGAGCGGGGGCACAGATACGCAGTATTTT.

This chain uses TRBV7-6 with TRBJ1-6; D is uncertain. In germline, CDR1 is SGHVS, CDR2 FNYEAQ. V shed 1 base and J shed 4 bases, with 5 bases lying between them. The CDR3 loop spans 14 amino acids. Here the CDR3 DNA reads TGTGCCAGCAGCTTAGAAGAGTATAATTCACCCCTCCACTTT. Its protein is CASSLEEYNSPLHF.

The rearrangement joins TRBV7-9 to TRBJ1-1; D not resolved. V was shortened by 4 bases and J by 4 bases, with 13 bases between the two germline ends. This CDR3 is built from 14 residues. CDR1 and CDR2 from the germline V gene are SEHNR and FQNEAQ (reference sequence). CDR3 DNA sequence: TGTGCCAGCAGCTCCTCAAACAGCTTCACTGAAGCTTTCTTT. This codes for CASSSSNSFTEAFF. The full variable domain, completed using reference TRBV7-9 and TRBJ1-1, is DTGVSQNPRHKITKRGQNVTFRCDPISEHNRLYWYRQTLGQGPEFLTYFQNEAQLEKSRLLSDRFSAERPKGSFSTLEIQRTEQGDSAMYLCASSSSNSFTEAFFGQGTRLTVV.